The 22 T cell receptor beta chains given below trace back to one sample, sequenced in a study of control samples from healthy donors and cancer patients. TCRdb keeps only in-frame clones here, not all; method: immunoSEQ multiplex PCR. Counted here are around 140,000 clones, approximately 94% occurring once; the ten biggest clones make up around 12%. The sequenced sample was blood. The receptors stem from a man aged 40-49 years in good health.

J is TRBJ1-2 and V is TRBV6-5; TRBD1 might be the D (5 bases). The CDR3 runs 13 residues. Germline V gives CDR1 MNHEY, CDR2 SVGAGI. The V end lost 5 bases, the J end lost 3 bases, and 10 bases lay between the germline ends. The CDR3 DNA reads TGTGCCAGCAGTCCTCAGGGCCACTATGGCTACACCTTC. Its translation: CASSPQGHYGYTF.

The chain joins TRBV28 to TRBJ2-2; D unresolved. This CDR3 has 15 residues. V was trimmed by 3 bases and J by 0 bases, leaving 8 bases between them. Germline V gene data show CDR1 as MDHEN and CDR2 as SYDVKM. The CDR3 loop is CASSFGPANTGELFF. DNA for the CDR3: TGTGCCAGCAGTTTCGGTCCGGCGAACACCGGGGAGCTGTTTTTT.

The CDR3 sequence is CASSLSGTGALYYGYTF. The CDR3 DNA reads TGTGCCAGCAGCTTATCCGGGACAGGGGCTCTATACTATGGCTACACCTTC. The V call is TRBV7-9, the J call TRBJ1-2; 10 nucleotides line up with TRBD1. The CDR3 has 17 residues. The V segment lost 2 bases and the J segment 3 bases; nucleotides outside the gene matches: 9. Germline CDR1 reads SEHNR; CDR2 reads FQNEAQ (reference sequence).

The CDR3 spells CASSLKGTDTQYF. CDR3 coding DNA: TGCGCCAGCAGCTTGAAGGGCACAGATACGCAGTATTTT. The rearrangement links TRBV5-1 to TRBJ2-3; D unresolved. The germline V gene encodes CDR1 SGHRS and CDR2 YFSETQ. V shed 1 base and J shed 1 base, with 4 bases lying between them. This CDR3 region has 13 residues.

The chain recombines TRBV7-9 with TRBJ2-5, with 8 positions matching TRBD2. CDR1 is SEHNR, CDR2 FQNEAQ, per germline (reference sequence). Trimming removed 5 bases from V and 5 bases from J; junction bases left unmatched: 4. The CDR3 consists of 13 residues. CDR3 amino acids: CASSTPGGETQYF. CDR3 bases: TGTGCCAGCAGCACTCCGGGAGGGGAGACCCAGTACTTC.

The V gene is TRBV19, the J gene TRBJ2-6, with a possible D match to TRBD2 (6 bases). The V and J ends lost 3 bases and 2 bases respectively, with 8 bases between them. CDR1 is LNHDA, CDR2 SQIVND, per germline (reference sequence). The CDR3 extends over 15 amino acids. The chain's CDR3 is CASSIWGAGANVLTF. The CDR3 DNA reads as TGTGCCAGTAGTATTTGGGGGGCTGGGGCCAACGTCCTGACTTTC.

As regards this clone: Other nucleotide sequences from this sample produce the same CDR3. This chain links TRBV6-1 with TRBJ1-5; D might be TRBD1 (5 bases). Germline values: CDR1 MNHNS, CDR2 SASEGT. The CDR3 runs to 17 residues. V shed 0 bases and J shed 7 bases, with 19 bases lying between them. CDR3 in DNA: TGTGCCAGCAGTGAAGCGCTTGAGGGGCCGAGGAGGCAGCCCCAGCATTTT. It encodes CASSEALEGPRRQPQHF.

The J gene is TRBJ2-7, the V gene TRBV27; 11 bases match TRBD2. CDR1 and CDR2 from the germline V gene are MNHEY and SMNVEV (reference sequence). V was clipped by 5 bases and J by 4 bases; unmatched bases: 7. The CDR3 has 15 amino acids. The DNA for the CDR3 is TGTGCCAGCAGTCTACTAGCGGGAGTCGGGTACGAGCAGTACTTC. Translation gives CASSLLAGVGYEQYF.

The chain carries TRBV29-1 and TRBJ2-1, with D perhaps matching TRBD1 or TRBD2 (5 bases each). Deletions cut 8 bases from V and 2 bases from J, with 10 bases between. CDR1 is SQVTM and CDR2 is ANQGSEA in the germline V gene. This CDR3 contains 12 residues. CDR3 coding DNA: TGCAGCTTTTGGGGACCCTACAATGAGCAGTTCTTC. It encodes CSFWGPYNEQFF.

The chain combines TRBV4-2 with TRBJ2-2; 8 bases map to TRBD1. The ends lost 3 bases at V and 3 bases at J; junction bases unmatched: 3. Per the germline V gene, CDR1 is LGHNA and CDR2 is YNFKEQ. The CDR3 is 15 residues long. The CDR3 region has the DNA TGTGCCAGCAGCCAGTCGACAGGGGACACCGGGGAGCTGTTTTTT. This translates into CASSQSTGDTGELFF.

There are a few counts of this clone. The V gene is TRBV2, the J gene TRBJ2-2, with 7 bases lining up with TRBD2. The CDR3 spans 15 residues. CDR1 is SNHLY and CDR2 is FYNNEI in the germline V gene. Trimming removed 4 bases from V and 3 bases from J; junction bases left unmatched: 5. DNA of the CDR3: TGTGCCAGCAGTGTATCTGCGGGGGACACCGGGGAGCTGTTTTTT. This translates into CASSVSAGDTGELFF.

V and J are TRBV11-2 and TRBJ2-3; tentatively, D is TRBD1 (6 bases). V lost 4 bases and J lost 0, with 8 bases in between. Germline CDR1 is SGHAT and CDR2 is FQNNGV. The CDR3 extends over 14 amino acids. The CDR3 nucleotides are TGTGCCAGCAGCTCCGGACAGAGCACAGATACGCAGTATTTT. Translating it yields CASSSGQSTDTQYF.

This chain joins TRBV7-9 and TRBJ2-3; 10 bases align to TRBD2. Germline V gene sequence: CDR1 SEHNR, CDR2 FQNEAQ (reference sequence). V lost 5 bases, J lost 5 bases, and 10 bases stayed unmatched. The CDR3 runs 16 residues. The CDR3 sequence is CASSPWLAGEKDTQYF. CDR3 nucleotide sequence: TGTGCCAGCAGCCCCTGGCTAGCGGGAGAGAAAGATACGCAGTATTTT.

The chain's CDR3 is CASRLLAGHSYEQYF. The CDR3 region has the DNA TGTGCCAGCCGATTACTAGCGGGTCATTCCTACGAGCAGTACTTC. The chain is built from TRBV28 and TRBJ2-7; 9 positions match TRBD2. The CDR3 is 15 amino acids. CDR1 is MDHEN and CDR2 is SYDVKM in the germline V gene. V lost 8 bases, J lost 1 base, and 9 bases stayed unmatched.

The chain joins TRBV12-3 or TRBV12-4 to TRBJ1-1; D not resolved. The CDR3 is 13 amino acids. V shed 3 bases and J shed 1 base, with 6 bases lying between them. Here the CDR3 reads CASSFMGNTEAFF. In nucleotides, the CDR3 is TGTGCCAGCAGTTTCATGGGGAACACTGAAGCTTTCTTT.

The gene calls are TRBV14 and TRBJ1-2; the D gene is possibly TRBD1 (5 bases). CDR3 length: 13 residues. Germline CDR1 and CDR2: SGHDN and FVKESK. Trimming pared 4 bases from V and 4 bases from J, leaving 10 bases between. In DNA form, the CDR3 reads TGTGCCAGCAGCCCGACAGTCAGCTATGGCTACACCTTC. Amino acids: CASSPTVSYGYTF.

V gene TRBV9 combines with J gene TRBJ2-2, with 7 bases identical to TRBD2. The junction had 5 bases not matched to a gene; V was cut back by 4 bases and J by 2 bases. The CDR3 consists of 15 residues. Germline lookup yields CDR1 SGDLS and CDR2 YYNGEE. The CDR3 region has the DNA TGTGCCAGCAGCCCAGGCGGGAGCAACACCGGGGAGCTGTTTTTT. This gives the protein CASSPGGSNTGELFF.

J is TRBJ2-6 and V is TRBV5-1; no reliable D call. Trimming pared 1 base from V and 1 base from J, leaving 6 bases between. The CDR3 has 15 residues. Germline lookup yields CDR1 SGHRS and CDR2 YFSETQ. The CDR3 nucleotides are TGCGCCAGCAGCTTGAGCGTGTCTGGGGCCAACGTCCTGACTTTC. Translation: CASSLSVSGANVLTF.

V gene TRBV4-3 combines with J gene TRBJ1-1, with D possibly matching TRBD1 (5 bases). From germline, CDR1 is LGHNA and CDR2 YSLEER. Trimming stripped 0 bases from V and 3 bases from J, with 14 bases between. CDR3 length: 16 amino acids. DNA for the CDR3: TGCGCCAGCAGCCAAGATAAGTACAGGTTTTACACTGAAGCTTTCTTT. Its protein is CASSQDKYRFYTEAFF.

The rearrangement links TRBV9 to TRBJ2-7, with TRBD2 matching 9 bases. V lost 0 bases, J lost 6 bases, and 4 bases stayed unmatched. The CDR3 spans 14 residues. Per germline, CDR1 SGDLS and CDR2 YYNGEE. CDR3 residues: CASSVALAGSEQYF. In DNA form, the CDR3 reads TGTGCCAGCAGCGTAGCACTAGCGGGCTCCGAGCAGTACTTC.

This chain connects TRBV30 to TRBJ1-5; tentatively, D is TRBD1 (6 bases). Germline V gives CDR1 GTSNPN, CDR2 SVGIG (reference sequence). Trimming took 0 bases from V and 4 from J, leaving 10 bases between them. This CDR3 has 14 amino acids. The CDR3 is CAWSVLGQNQPQHF. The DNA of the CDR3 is TGTGCCTGGAGTGTACTTGGACAGAATCAGCCCCAGCATTTT.

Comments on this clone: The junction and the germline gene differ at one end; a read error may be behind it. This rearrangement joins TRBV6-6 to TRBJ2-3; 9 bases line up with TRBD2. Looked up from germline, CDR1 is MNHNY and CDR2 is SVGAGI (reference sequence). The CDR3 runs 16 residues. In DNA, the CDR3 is TGTGCCAGCAGCTACTATAGCGGGAGTGCGACAGATACGCAGTATTTT. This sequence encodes CASSYYSGSATDTQYF.